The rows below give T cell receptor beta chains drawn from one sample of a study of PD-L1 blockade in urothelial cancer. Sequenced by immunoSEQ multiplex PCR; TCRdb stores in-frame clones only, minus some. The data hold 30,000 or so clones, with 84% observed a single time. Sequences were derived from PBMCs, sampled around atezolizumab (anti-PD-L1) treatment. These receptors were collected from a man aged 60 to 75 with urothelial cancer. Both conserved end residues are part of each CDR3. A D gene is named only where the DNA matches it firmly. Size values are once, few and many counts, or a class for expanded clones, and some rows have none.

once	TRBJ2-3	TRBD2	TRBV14	TGTGCCAGCAGCCAACGAAGCGGGGGGCAAGTAGATACGCAGTATTTT	CASSQRSGGQVDTQYF
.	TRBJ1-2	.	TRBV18	TGTGCCAGCTCACCCTTCGATCAGAACTATGGCTACACCTTC	CASSPFDQNYGYTF
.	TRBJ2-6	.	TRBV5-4	TGTGCCAGCAAACGGGGGGCGGTCGGGGCCAACGTCCTGACTTTC	CASKRGAVGANVLTF
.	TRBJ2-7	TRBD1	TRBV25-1	TGTGCCAGCAAAGACGGGACAGGGGGCCCTATGAGTTACGAGCAGTACTTC	CASKDGTGGPMSYEQYF
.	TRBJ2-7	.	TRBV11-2	TGTGCCAGCAGCGGCTCTACAGGATCACTCCTGTACTTC	CASSGSTGSLLYF
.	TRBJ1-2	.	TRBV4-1	TGCGCCAGCAGCCATCCTCACAGGACGGATGGCTACACCTTC	CASSHPHRTDGYTF
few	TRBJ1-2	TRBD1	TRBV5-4	TGTGCCAGCAGCTTGGTTGGGGGACAGGGTCTTGGCTACACCTTC	CASSLVGGQGLGYTF
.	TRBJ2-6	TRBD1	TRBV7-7	TGCGCTAGCAGCTCAGGGGGATCTGGGGCCAACGTCCTGACTTTC	CASSSGGSGANVLTF
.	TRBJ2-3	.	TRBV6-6	TGTGCCAGCAGAACAGGCGTTAGCACAGATACGCAGTATTTT	CASRTGVSTDTQYF
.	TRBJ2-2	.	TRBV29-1	TGCAGCGTAAAGGAGGTGGGGTCCGGGGAGCTGTTTTTT	CSVKEVGSGELFF
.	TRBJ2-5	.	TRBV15	TGTGCCACCAGCGGAGGACTCGCGCCGGAGACCCAGTACTTC	CATSGGLAPETQYF
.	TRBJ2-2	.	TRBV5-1	TGCGCCAGCAGCCGGGACACCATGAACACCGGGGAGCTGTTTTTT	CASSRDTMNTGELFF
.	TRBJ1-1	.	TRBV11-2	TGTGCCAGCAGCCTCGTCATGGGAGTTGTGAACACTGAAGCTTTCTTT	CASSLVMGVVNTEAFF
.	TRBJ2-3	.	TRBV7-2	TGTGCCAGCAGATACACAGGAGGCACAGATACGCAGTATTTT	CASRYTGGTDTQYF
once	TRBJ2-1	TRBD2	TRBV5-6	TGTGCCAGCAGCTTGTTAGCGGGAGGGCTCTCGGGTCTCAATGAGCAGTTCTTC	CASSLLAGGLSGLNEQFF
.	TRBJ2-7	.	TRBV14	TGTGCCAGCAGCCCCTCCGGGGTCTCCTACGAGCAGTACTTC	CASSPSGVSYEQYF
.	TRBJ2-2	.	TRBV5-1	TGCGCCAGCAGCTATAAGCAGGCCTCGAACACCGGGGAGCTGTTTTTT	CASSYKQASNTGELFF
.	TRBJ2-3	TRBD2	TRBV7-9	TGTGCCAGCAGCTTTGCGGGGGGCCCAGATACGCAGTATTTT	CASSFAGGPDTQYF
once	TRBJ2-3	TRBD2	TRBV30	TGTGCCAGCACCCCCGGGACTAGCGGGAGTGGGGGGCCAGATACGCAGTATTTT	CASTPGTSGSGGPDTQYF
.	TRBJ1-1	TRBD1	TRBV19	TGTGCCAGTAGTGAGGGACAGGGGGCGCCGGACACTGAAGCTTTCTTT	CASSEGQGAPDTEAFF
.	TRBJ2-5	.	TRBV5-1	TGCGCCAGCCGGACAGAACCCCAAGAGACCCAGTACTTC	CASRTEPQETQYF
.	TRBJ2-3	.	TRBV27	TGTGCCAGCAGTTCACTGGTTATGGCAGATACGCAGTATTTT	CASSSLVMADTQYF
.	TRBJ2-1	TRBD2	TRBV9	TGTGCCAGCAGCCCACCGGGACTAGCGGGAGCTACTGAGCAGTTCTTC	CASSPPGLAGATEQFF
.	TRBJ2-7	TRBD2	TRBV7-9	TGTGCCAGCAGCCCTGGGCTAGCGGGACCCTACGAGCAGTACTTC	CASSPGLAGPYEQYF
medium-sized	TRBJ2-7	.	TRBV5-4	TGTGCCAGCAGCTTGGTCACTTTTGACGAGCAGTACTTC	CASSLVTFDEQYF
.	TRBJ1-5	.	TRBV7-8	TGTGCCAGCAGCTTAGCTCTTAGCAATCAGCCCCAGCATTTT	CASSLALSNQPQHF
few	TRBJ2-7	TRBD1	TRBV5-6	TGTGCCAGCAGCTTGGTCACAGGGGGCGAGCAGTACTTC	CASSLVTGGEQYF
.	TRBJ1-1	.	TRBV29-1	TGCAGCGCCCACCGACAGAGGAACACTGAAGCTTTCTTT	CSAHRQRNTEAFF
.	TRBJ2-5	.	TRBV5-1	TGCGCCAGCAGCCCCGGTATGATGGGGGCGGCCGTAGGAGAGACCCAGTACTTC	CASSPGMMGAAVGETQYF
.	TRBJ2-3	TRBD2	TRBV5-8	TGTGCCAGCAGCTGGCCGGGTGAGCGGGAGGGCACAGATACGCAGTATTTT	CASSWPGEREGTDTQYF
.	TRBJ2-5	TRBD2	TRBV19	TGTGCCAGTAGTATGGGCGGGGGGCGGACGGAGACCCAGTACTTC	CASSMGGGRTETQYF
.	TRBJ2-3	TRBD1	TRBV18	TGTGCCAGCTCACAACAGGGGGCTTTGACAGATACGCAGTATTTT	CASSQQGALTDTQYF
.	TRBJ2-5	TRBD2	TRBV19	TGTGCCAGTAGTACAACGGGAGGGCAAGAGACCCAGTACTTC	CASSTTGGQETQYF
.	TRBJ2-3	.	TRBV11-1	TGTGCCAGCAGCGTAGGGACTTCTAGCACAGATACGCAGTATTTT	CASSVGTSSTDTQYF
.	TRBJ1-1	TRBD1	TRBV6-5	TGTGCCCACCTTGGACAGGGTAACACTGAAGCTTTCTTT	CAHLGQGNTEAFF
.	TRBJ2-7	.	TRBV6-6	TGTGCCAGCAGTTACTCGAACAGAAACTACGAGCAGTACTTC	CASSYSNRNYEQYF
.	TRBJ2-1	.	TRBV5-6	TGTGCCAGCAGCTTGGCGGGGGCCTACAATGAGCAGTTCTTC	CASSLAGAYNEQFF
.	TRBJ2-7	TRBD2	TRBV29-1	TGCAGCGTTGCCGGCCTTACCGGCGGGGGGACCTACGAGCAGTACTTC	CSVAGLTGGGTYEQYF
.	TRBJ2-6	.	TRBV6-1	TGTGCCAGCTTTCTTGGGGCCAACGTCCTGACTTTC	CASFLGANVLTF
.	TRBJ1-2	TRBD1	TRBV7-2	TGTGCCAGCAGCTCCGAATCAGGGACAGGGGCCTATGGCTACACCTTC	CASSSESGTGAYGYTF
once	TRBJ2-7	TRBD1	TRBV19	TGTGCCAGTAGTCCCAGGACAGGGACCCACGAGCAGTACTTC	CASSPRTGTHEQYF
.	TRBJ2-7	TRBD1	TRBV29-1	TGCAGCGTGGGGTATCGACAGGGGGCCCACGAGCAGTACTTC	CSVGYRQGAHEQYF
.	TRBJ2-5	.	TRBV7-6	TGTGCCAGCAGCTCCCAGCGGGTACCGCAAGGGACCCAGTACTTC	CASSSQRVPQGTQYF
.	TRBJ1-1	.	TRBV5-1	TGCGCCAGCAGCCCAATCGGACAGCCCAACACTGAAGCTTTCTTT	CASSPIGQPNTEAFF
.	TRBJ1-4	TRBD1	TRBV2	TGTGCCAGCACGGGACAGGGGTCGGCAACTAATGAAAAACTGTTTTTT	CASTGQGSATNEKLFF
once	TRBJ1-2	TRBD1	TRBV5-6	TGTGCCAGCAGCTCGGCGGGACAGGGGGCGCATGGCTACACCTTC	CASSSAGQGAHGYTF
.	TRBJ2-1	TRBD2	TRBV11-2	TGTGCCAGCAGCTTAGTTGCTAGCGGGTTCGACAATGAGCAGTTCTTC	CASSLVASGFDNEQFF
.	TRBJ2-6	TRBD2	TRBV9	TGTGCCAGCAGCGTTGAGGGACTAGCGATTGGGGCCAACGTCCTGACTTTC	CASSVEGLAIGANVLTF
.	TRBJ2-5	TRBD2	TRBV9	TGTGCCAGCAGCGTCTCGGGGGGCCAAGAGACCCAGTACTTC	CASSVSGGQETQYF
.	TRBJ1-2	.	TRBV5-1	TGCGCCAGCAGCTTGGCCGGACAGACTCTGGGCTACACCTTC	CASSLAGQTLGYTF